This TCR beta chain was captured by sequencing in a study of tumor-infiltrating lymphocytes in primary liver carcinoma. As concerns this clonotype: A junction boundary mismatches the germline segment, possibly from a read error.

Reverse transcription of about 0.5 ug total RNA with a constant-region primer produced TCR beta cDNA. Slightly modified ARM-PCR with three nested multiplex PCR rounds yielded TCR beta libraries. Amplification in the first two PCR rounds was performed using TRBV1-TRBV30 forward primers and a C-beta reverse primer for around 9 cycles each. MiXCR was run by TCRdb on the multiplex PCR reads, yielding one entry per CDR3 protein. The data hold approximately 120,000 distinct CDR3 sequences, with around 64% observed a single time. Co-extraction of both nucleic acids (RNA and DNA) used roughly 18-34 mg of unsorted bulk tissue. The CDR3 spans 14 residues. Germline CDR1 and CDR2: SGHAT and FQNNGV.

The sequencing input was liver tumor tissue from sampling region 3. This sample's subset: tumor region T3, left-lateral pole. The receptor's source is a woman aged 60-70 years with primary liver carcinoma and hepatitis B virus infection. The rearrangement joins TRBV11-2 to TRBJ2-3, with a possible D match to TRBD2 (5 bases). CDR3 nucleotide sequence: TGTGCCAGCAGCTTAGTTGGGAGCACGGATACGCAGTGTTTC. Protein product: CASSLVGSTDTQCF.